These T cell receptor beta chains were read from a single sample in a study of blood T cell repertoires in COVID-19. The repertoire was sequenced with immunoSEQ multiplex PCR; TCRdb's copy has only in-frame clones and lacks some. The sample holds 390,000 or so clones, around nine tenths seen once. The specimen was PBMCs or T cells enriched from blood (not recorded which). The receptors originated from a woman between 45 and 60 years old who had recovered from COVID-19. Each CDR3 is given with its conserved first and last residue. The D gene is left open where the match is weak. Clone sizes are given selectively: once, few, many, or a class where the clone is expanded.

CDR3 DNA	CDR3 protein	V gene	clone size	D gene	J gene
TGTGCCACCTCAGGGGGCGCCCTCCAGCCCCAGCATTTT	CATSGGALQPQHF	TRBV27	-	TRBD1	TRBJ1-5
TGTGCCAGCAGCTACCCCCGGACCGGGGCAACTAATGAAAAACTGTTTTTT	CASSYPRTGATNEKLFF	TRBV5-8	once	-	TRBJ1-4
TGCGCCAGCAGCCAAGACGCAGGGTATGACTATGGCTACACCTTC	CASSQDAGYDYGYTF	TRBV4-1	-	-	TRBJ1-2
TGTGCCAGCAATCCGACAAGAAACTACGAGCAGTACTTC	CASNPTRNYEQYF	TRBV2	-	-	TRBJ2-7
TGTGCCACGTCGGGTGCGGAGAGTACTGAAGCTTTCTTT	CATSGAESTEAFF	TRBV10-3	-	-	TRBJ1-1
TGTGCCAGCAGCCCTAATAGCGGGGGGGCCACAGATACGCAGTATTTT	CASSPNSGGATDTQYF	TRBV7-6	-	TRBD2	TRBJ2-3
TGCGCCAGCAGCTCCCTTGGGACTAGCGGAACCTACGAGCAGTACTTC	CASSSLGTSGTYEQYF	TRBV5-1	few	TRBD2	TRBJ2-7
TGCAGCGTTCTTATAGGGGGCGCAACCACCGGGGAGCTGTTTTTT	CSVLIGGATTGELFF	TRBV29-1	-	TRBD1	TRBJ2-2
TGCGCCAGCAGCTTGGACGGGGGGCAAGCTTTCTTT	CASSLDGGQAFF	TRBV5-1	-	-	TRBJ1-1
TGTGCCAGCAGTTCGACAGGGCCCTATGGCTACACCTTC	CASSSTGPYGYTF	TRBV6-5	once	TRBD1	TRBJ1-2
TGTGCCAGTAGTAGGCCGGGACAGGGTCCTTGGCCCCAGCATTTT	CASSRPGQGPWPQHF	TRBV19	few	TRBD1	TRBJ1-5
TGTGCCAGCAGCTATCAGCCGCTAGAAGGCTACACCTTC	CASSYQPLEGYTF	TRBV5-4	once	-	TRBJ1-2
TGTGCCAGCAGAACAGGGATCGGCTTCTCCTACGAGCAGTACTTC	CASRTGIGFSYEQYF	TRBV28	-	-	TRBJ2-7